A few counts support the clone carrying this TCR beta chain. Its antigen is undetermined. This sample is part of a study of beta chain features in type 1 diabetes. The study, taken as a whole, reports: All four CD4+ subsets from Type 1 diabetes patients carried moderately but significantly shorter TCRB CDR3s.

Expressed TCRB transcripts were sequenced, since all the RNA that had been isolated was reverse transcribed. Produced via immunoSEQ multiplex PCR; TCRdb's table is partial and in-frame only. In the table there are over 200,000 clones, under 13% of which are singletons. The germline CDR1 and CDR2 sequences are SGDLS and YYNGEE. The CDR3 consists of 16 residues. V dropped 4 bases and J dropped 2; count of bases not matched to a gene: 6. Source material: naive CD4+ T cells from blood. The clonotype originates from a man aged 30 to 45 with type 1 diabetes. The V gene is TRBV9, the J gene TRBJ2-2; 9 bases line up with TRBD2. DNA for the CDR3: TGTGCCAGCAGCATTCTAGCGGGGATTAACACCGGGGAGCTGTTTTTT. Translation gives CASSILAGINTGELFF.